Below are 31 T cell receptor beta chains sequenced from a single sample in a study of cytomegalovirus exposure and HLA in healthy donors. 13 Jbeta primers and 60 Vbeta primers were used for the PCR. The assay was immunoSEQ multiplex PCR, and TCRdb's table has in-frame clones only and misses some. The sample includes under 200,000 clones, 70% to 80% of them seen just once. Sequencing used PBMCs. The source is a man aged 40-50 years in good health and CMV-seronegative.

The chain joins TRBV5-4 to TRBJ2-5; D might be TRBD1 (5 bases). The germline gives CDR1 SGHNT, CDR2 YYREEE (reference sequence). The CDR3 sequence is 15 residues long. The V and J ends lost 0 bases and 2 bases respectively, with 11 bases between them. In DNA form, the CDR3 reads TGTGCCAGCAGCTTGGATGGGGCAGTTCAAGAGACCCAGTACTTC. This translates into CASSLDGAVQETQYF.

This clone has just a few counts. The chain joins TRBV15 to TRBJ2-7, with D tentatively TRBD1 (5 bases). V was clipped by 0 bases and J by 3 bases, with 12 bases between them. The CDR3 has 15 amino acids. Germline V gene sequence: CDR1 LNHNV, CDR2 YYDKDF (reference sequence). CDR3 DNA: TGTGCCACCAGCAGAGAACGAGGACATCTCTACGAGCAGTACTTC. Translation: CATSRERGHLYEQYF.

The rearrangement links TRBV2 to TRBJ1-4, with 8 bases identical to TRBD1. After removal of 10 bases from V and 10 bases from J, the junction contained 11 bases not matched to a gene. This CDR3 spans 13 amino acids. Germline assignment: CDR1 SNHLY and CDR2 FYNNEI. The CDR3 protein is CATRPSTGGKLFF. CDR3 coding DNA: TGTGCCACCCGTCCTAGTACAGGGGGAAAACTGTTTTTT.

The chain carries TRBV14 and TRBJ2-3; D is possibly TRBD2 (6 bases). The CDR3 contains 15 residues. Germline V gene lookup returns CDR1 SGHDN and CDR2 FVKESK. The germline V and J ends were trimmed by 0 bases and 7 bases, with 14 bases remaining between them. CDR3 loop: CASSQDHGSGHTQYF. For the CDR3, the DNA is TGTGCCAGCAGCCAAGATCACGGGAGCGGCCATACGCAGTATTTT.

The rearrangement uses TRBV7-3 and TRBJ2-7; 7 bases map to TRBD2. The CDR3 runs to 17 residues. Germline CDR1 reads SGHTA; CDR2 reads FQGTGA. The V segment lost 2 bases and the J segment 2 bases; nucleotides outside the gene matches: 12. CDR3 sequence: CASSLLPGRGRTYEQYF. CDR3 nucleotide sequence: TGTGCCAGCAGCTTATTGCCGGGGAGGGGACGGACCTACGAGCAGTACTTC. Complete variable domain (other parts from reference TRBV7-3 and TRBJ2-7): GAGVSQTPSNKVTEKGKYVELRCDPISGHTALYWYRQSLGQGPEFLIYFQGTGAADDSGLPNDRFFAVRPEGSVSTLKIQRTERGDSAVYLCASSLLPGRGRTYEQYFGPGTRLTVT.

V usage is TRBV5-4 and J usage is TRBJ2-2; the match to TRBD2 covers 16 bases. V lost 5 bases to trimming and J lost 8 bases; unmatched junction nucleotides: 9. The CDR3 totals 17 residues. CDR1 and CDR2 from the germline V gene are SGHNT and YYREEE (reference sequence). The CDR3, as DNA: TGTGCCAGCAGTAAAGGGACTAGCGGGAGGGCCACGGGGGAGCTGTTTTTT. Its translation: CASSKGTSGRATGELFF. Variable domain in full (rest from reference TRBV5-4 and TRBJ2-2): ETGVTQSPTHLIKTRGQQVTLRCSSQSGHNTVSWYQQALGQGPQFIFQYYREEENGRGNFPPRFSGLQFPNYSSELNVNALELDDSALYLCASSKGTSGRATGELFFGEGSRLTVL.

The gene calls are TRBV6-6 and TRBJ1-5, with 8 bases matching TRBD1. Germline values: CDR1 MNHNY, CDR2 SVGAGI (reference sequence). Trimming at V came to 7 bases and at J to 6 bases, leaving 11 bases not matched to a gene. The CDR3 has 15 amino acids. Written as DNA, the CDR3 is TGTGCCAGCACCAACGACAGGGGTAAGGCTCAGCCCCAGCATTTT. Amino acid sequence: CASTNDRGKAQPQHF.

The CDR3 DNA reads TGTGCCAGCAGCCGAGGGGGGAACACTGAAGCTTTCTTT. Its translation: CASSRGGNTEAFF. The genes are TRBV11-2 and TRBJ1-1; perhaps TRBD1 as D (6 bases). Germline lookup yields CDR1 SGHAT and CDR2 FQNNGV. CDR3 length: 13 amino acids. Deletions cut 5 bases from V and 1 base from J, with 8 bases between.

The V and J genes are TRBV11-2 and TRBJ2-3; D is unresolved. The CDR3 extends over 15 amino acids. In germline, CDR1 is SGHAT, CDR2 FQNNGV. The germline V and J ends were trimmed by 4 bases and 5 bases, with 16 bases remaining between them. The CDR3: CASSYGLPQRDTQYF. CDR3 bases: TGTGCCAGCAGCTACGGTTTACCTCAACGAGATACGCAGTATTTT.

This clone was counted a few times. The chain couples TRBV28 to TRBJ2-7; TRBD1 matches at 7 bases. Germline V gene lookup returns CDR1 MDHEN and CDR2 SYDVKM. The CDR3 has 13 residues. The ends lost 7 bases at V and 3 bases at J; junction bases unmatched: 6. The CDR3 bases are TGTGCCAGCACCTACAGGGGAGTCTACGAGCAGTACTTC. Its protein is CASTYRGVYEQYF.

The chain is built from TRBV7-3 and TRBJ2-7, with 8 bases identical to TRBD1. The junction had 7 bases not matched to a gene; V was cut back by 5 bases and J by 7 bases. Looked up from germline, CDR1 is SGHTA and CDR2 is FQGTGA. The CDR3 spans 13 residues. This CDR3 is CASSVDRGGEQYF. The CDR3 nucleotides read TGTGCCAGCAGCGTCGACAGGGGAGGTGAGCAGTACTTC.

The chain recombines TRBV5-1 with TRBJ1-2; a weak D match, TRBD1 (5 bases). V lost 0 bases and J lost 1, with 13 bases in between. Germline assignment: CDR1 SGHRS and CDR2 YFSETQ. The CDR3 length is 16 residues. The CDR3 nucleotides are TGCGCCAGCAGCTTGGGGGACTCTGGAGGTAACTATGGCTACACCTTC. Protein product: CASSLGDSGGNYGYTF.

The chain is built from TRBV5-1 and TRBJ2-2, with no clear D. V lost 3 bases and J lost 4, with 13 bases in between. The CDR3 sequence is 15 residues long. Germline V CDR1 and CDR2: SGHRS, YFSETQ. The CDR3 is CASSSLQSSTGELFF. The CDR3 bases are TGCGCCAGCAGCTCCCTACAGTCTTCCACCGGGGAGCTGTTTTTT.

The chain is built from TRBV6-6 and TRBJ1-3; D is unresolved. The germline V and J ends were trimmed by 8 bases and 2 bases, with 10 bases remaining between them. Germline lookup yields CDR1 MNHNY and CDR2 SVGAGI (reference sequence). CDR3 length: 13 amino acids. CDR3 DNA sequence: TGTGCCAGCGACCCGGGTCCTGGAAACACCATATATTTT. Residues: CASDPGPGNTIYF.

This chain uses TRBV5-1 with TRBJ2-5; 7 bases line up with TRBD1. The end of the DNA fits TRBJ2-7 better, so the J call may be wrong. The CDR3 covers 15 residues. Germline assignment: CDR1 SGHRS and CDR2 YFSETQ. DNA for the CDR3: TGCGCCAGCAGCTTGGAAAGGACAGGCAGATACGAGCAGTACTTC. This encodes CASSLERTGRYEQYF.

This clone has a handful of counts. V gene TRBV2 combines with J gene TRBJ1-2; D is unresolved. Germline loops: CDR1 SNHLY, CDR2 FYNNEI. Trimming stripped 8 bases from V and 4 bases from J, with 17 bases between. The CDR3 sequence is 14 residues long. The CDR3 region has the DNA TGTGCCAGCTCCAACCGGCAGGAGGGCTATGGCTACACCTTC. Translation gives CASSNRQEGYGYTF.

The rearrangement joins TRBV5-1 to TRBJ1-4; 7 nucleotides agree with TRBD1. Germline V gene lookup returns CDR1 SGHRS and CDR2 YFSETQ. This CDR3 region has 15 residues. J gave up 7 bases and V 0 bases, and 6 bases lay outside the gene matches. The CDR3 sequence: CASSLEGADGEKLFF. The DNA for the CDR3 is TGCGCCAGCAGCTTGGAGGGGGCAGACGGTGAAAAACTGTTTTTT.

The CDR3 DNA reads TGCGCCAGCAGCCAAGATCGTAAGGGACTGCGACCGAACACTGAAGCTTTCTTT. The encoded protein is CASSQDRKGLRPNTEAFF. The chain combines TRBV4-1 with TRBJ1-1, with D maybe TRBD1 (5 bases). The CDR3 sequence is 18 residues long. V lost 0 bases to trimming and J lost 1 base, with 18 bases between them. Germline loops: CDR1 MGHRA, CDR2 YSYEKL.

The chain recombines TRBV9 with TRBJ2-1, with D possibly TRBD1 on 5 matching bases. Trimming removed 2 bases at V and 3 bases at J, with 39 bases between. The CDR3 totals 24 residues. The V gene's germline CDR1 is SGDLS and CDR2 YYNGEE. The CDR3 loop is CASSVSSSSSVIDWVGQSYNEQFF. CDR3 DNA: TGTGCCAGCAGCGTCAGTAGTAGTAGTAGTGTCATCGATTGGGTGGGGCAGAGCTACAATGAGCAGTTCTTC.

The V call is TRBV4-1, the J call TRBJ2-1, with 8 bases that match TRBD2. V was clipped by 1 base and J by 7 bases; unmatched bases: 3. CDR3 length: 14 amino acids. The germline gives CDR1 MGHRA, CDR2 YSYEKL. The CDR3 protein is CASSQVTSANEQFF. The CDR3 nucleotides are TGCGCCAGCAGCCAAGTGACTAGCGCGAATGAGCAGTTCTTC.

This sequence joins TRBV27 and TRBJ2-7, with 7 positions matching TRBD2. This CDR3 has 15 residues. Germline loops: CDR1 MNHEY, CDR2 SMNVEV (reference sequence). With V trimmed by 4 bases and J by 0 bases, 6 bases remained unmatched. The CDR3 protein is CASSSLAGRSYEQYV. The CDR3 nucleotides are TGTGCCAGCAGTTCGTTAGCGGGTCGCTCCTACGAGCAGTACGTC.

This clone was seen a few times. J is TRBJ2-2 and V is TRBV5-1; possible D gene TRBD2, 6 bases. The CDR3 loop spans 16 amino acids. Germline V gives CDR1 SGHRS, CDR2 YFSETQ. V lost 6 bases, J lost 2 bases, and 17 bases lay in between. The CDR3 is CASTLEAGRNTGELFF. DNA of the CDR3: TGCGCCAGCACCCTGGAGGCCGGGAGAAACACCGGGGAGCTGTTTTTT.

This clone has a handful of counts. The chain combines TRBV7-3 with TRBJ1-1; unclear D gene. The CDR3 has 13 amino acids. Germline V gene sequence: CDR1 SGHTA, CDR2 FQGTGA. Between the trimmed V and J ends, which lost 4 bases and 4 bases, there was a span of 10 bases. The CDR3 DNA follows: TGTGCCAGCAGCTACACCGGAGTCACTGAAGCTTTCTTT. It is translated as CASSYTGVTEAFF. The variable domain in full, completed from reference TRBV7-3 and TRBJ1-1, reads GAGVSQTPSNKVTEKGKYVELRCDPISGHTALYWYRQSLGQGPEFLIYFQGTGAADDSGLPNDRFFAVRPEGSVSTLKIQRTERGDSAVYLCASSYTGVTEAFFGQGTRLTVV.

The genes are TRBV6-1 and TRBJ2-7; 8 bases are a match to TRBD1. The V gene end was trimmed by 5 bases and the J gene end by 3 bases; junction bases not matched to a gene: 6. The CDR3 length is 14 residues. Germline CDR1 and CDR2: MNHNS and SASEGT. This CDR3 reads CASSHTGGGYEQYF. The DNA for the CDR3 is TGTGCCAGCAGTCACACAGGGGGTGGCTACGAGCAGTACTTC.

The CDR3 loop reads CATTIGGTTDTQYF. The CDR3 DNA sequence: TGTGCCACCACCATCGGGGGGACCACAGATACGCAGTATTTT. The chain links TRBV19 to TRBJ2-3; the match to TRBD2 covers 7 bases. The CDR3 consists of 14 residues. Per germline, CDR1 LNHDA and CDR2 SQIVND (reference sequence). Trimming took 10 bases from V and 2 from J; bases not matched to a gene: 9.

This clone has just one count. The V call is TRBV15, the J call TRBJ2-6; 7 nucleotides align to TRBD2. Germline V CDR1 and CDR2: LNHNV, YYDKDF (reference sequence). The V gene end was trimmed by 8 bases and the J gene end by 4 bases; junction bases not matched to a gene: 14. The CDR3 is 17 residues long. CDR3 sequence (DNA): TGTGCCACCCGGGGAGAAGCGGGGAGGGGAGGGGCCAACGTCCTGACTTTC. It encodes CATRGEAGRGGANVLTF.

The V call is TRBV7-8, the J call TRBJ2-7, with TRBD2 matching 10 bases. This CDR3 is built from 15 residues. Germline V gene lookup returns CDR1 SGHVS and CDR2 FQNEAQ. After removal of 3 bases from V and 2 bases from J, the junction contained 4 bases not matched to a gene. CDR3 protein: CASSFRLAGAYEQYV. The DNA of the CDR3 is TGTGCCAGCAGCTTTCGGCTAGCGGGAGCCTACGAGCAGTACGTC.

The count of this clone is one. The chain carries TRBV6-1 and TRBJ2-7; D is ambiguous. CDR3 length equals 13 residues. The V end lost 4 bases, the J end lost 7 bases, and 14 bases lay between the germline ends. CDR1 and CDR2 from the germline V gene are MNHNS and SASEGT. This CDR3 is CASSGQTFGEQYV. The DNA of the CDR3 is TGTGCCAGCAGTGGGCAGACATTCGGGGAGCAGTACGTC.

The chain is built from TRBV28 and TRBJ2-1; unclear D gene. This CDR3 is built from 13 residues. Germline V gene data show CDR1 as MDHEN and CDR2 as SYDVKM. The ends were cut back, 4 bases at V and 0 bases at J, with 4 bases in the middle. CDR3 region: CASSSLSYNEQFF. Here the CDR3 DNA reads TGTGCCAGCAGTTCCCTCTCCTACAATGAGCAGTTCTTC.

J is TRBJ1-1 and V is TRBV2; a weak D match, TRBD1 (5 bases). Germline CDR1 SNHLY, CDR2 FYNNEI. CDR3 length: 13 residues. V lost 7 bases, J lost 5 bases, and 14 bases lay in between. Here the CDR3 reads CASIPGRGTEAFF. The CDR3, as DNA: TGTGCCAGCATACCAGGGAGGGGAACTGAAGCTTTCTTT.

The rearrangement uses TRBV6-4 and TRBJ2-7; 10 nucleotides align to TRBD2. Germline lookup yields CDR1 MRHNA and CDR2 SNTAGT. There are 14 residues in the CDR3. Unmatched junction bases numbered 4, after V lost 2 bases and J lost 6 bases. The CDR3 sequence is CASSDIAGGGEQYF. The CDR3 DNA reads TGTGCCAGCAGTGACATAGCGGGGGGCGGCGAGCAGTACTTC.